The 3 T cell receptor beta chains presented below share a single source sample, sequenced in a study of blood T cells in healthy people across ages. A sample-barcoded 5' primer and a J-beta primer mix were used in a second PCR of about 6 to 12 cycles. In TCRdb, the 5' RACE reads were re-called with MiXCR into one record per CDR3 protein. The repertoire has about 830,000 distinct CDR3 sequences, under 80% of them found once; the top ten carry around 30%. Source material: blood. These receptors were collected from a man aged 25 to 45 in good health.

The chain joins TRBV6-2 or TRBV6-3 to TRBJ2-7, with D possibly being TRBD1 (6 bases). The CDR3 sequence is 15 residues long. The germline V gene has CDR1 MNHEY and CDR2 SVGEGT. V lost 5 bases, J lost 2 bases, and 16 bases lay in between. The CDR3 DNA follows: TGTGCCAGCAGTCCCCTCGACAGGACCCCCTACGAGCAGTACTTC. Amino acids: CASSPLDRTPYEQYF.

CDR3 sequence: CASSPGLAGDKSTDTQYF. CDR3 nucleotides: TGTGCCAGCAGTCCGGGACTAGCGGGGGATAAAAGTACAGATACGCAGTATTTT. The chain joins TRBV6-1 to TRBJ2-3, with TRBD2 identical over 14 bases. Per germline, CDR1 MNHNS and CDR2 SASEGT. CDR3 size: 18 residues. Trimming at V came to 5 bases and at J to 3 bases, leaving 10 bases not matched to a gene.

As to this clonotype: A read error may produce the germline difference seen at one junction end. V and J are TRBV5-1 and TRBJ2-5, with D unclear. The CDR3 runs to 16 residues. CDR1 is SGHRS, CDR2 YFSETQ, per germline. The CDR3 spells CAGSPPSEGNQETQYF. CDR3 in DNA: TGCGCCGGCAGCCCACCGTCGGAAGGGAACCAAGAGACCCAGTACTTC. Full variable domain (rest looked up from reference TRBV5-1 and TRBJ2-5): KAGVTQTPRYLIKTRGQQVTLSCSPISGHRSVSWYQQTPGQGLQFLFEYFSETQRNKGNFPGRFSGRQFSNSRSEMNVSTLELGDSALYLCAGSPPSEGNQETQYFGPGTRLLVL.